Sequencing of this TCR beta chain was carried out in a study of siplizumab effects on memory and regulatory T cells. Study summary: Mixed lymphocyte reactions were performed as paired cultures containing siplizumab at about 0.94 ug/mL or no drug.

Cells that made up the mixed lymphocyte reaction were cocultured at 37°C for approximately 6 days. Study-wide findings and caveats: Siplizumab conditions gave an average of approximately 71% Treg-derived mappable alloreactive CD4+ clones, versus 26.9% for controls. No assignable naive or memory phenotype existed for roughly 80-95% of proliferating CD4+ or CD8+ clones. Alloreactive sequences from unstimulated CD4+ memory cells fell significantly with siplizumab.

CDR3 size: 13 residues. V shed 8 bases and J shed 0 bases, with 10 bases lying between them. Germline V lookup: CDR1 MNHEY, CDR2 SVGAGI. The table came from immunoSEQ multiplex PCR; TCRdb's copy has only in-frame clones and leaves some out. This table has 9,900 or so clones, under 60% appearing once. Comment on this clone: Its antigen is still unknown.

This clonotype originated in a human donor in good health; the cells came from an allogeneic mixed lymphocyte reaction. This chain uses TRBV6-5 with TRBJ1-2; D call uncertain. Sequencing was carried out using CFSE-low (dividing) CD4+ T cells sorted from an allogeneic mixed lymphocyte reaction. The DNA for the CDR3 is TGTGCCAGCGTACCTCGAACTAACTATGGCTACACCTTC. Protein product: CASVPRTNYGYTF.